The sample holds many counts of the clone carrying this T cell receptor beta chain. The antigen remains unidentified. Per the germline V gene, CDR1 is SEHNR and CDR2 is FQNEAQ (reference sequence). The CDR3 runs to 15 residues. V trimming: 4 bases; J trimming: 5 bases; junction bases outside the gene matches: 6. The record originates from a study of T cell repertoires in cytomegalovirus infection. Study-wide findings and caveats: Identification of carriers of CMV plus the relevant HLA was performed using cumulative public TCR beta family frequency.

TCRdb called the reads again in MiXCR, with one record for every CDR3 protein. The sample comprises about 260,000 distinct CDR3 sequences, roughly an eighth of which are singletons, and 7% to 9.5% rests with the top ten. The receptor's source is a human donor in good health (CMV status not recorded). Some clones in this sample may be carry-over from other donors' samples. V and J are TRBV7-9 and TRBJ2-3; 10 bases agree with TRBD2. Sequences were obtained from PBMCs. The CDR3 region is CASSWTSGAEDTQYF. CDR3 DNA sequence: TGTGCCAGCAGCTGGACTAGCGGCGCTGAAGATACGCAGTATTTT.